Presented here are 28 T cell receptor beta chains from one specimen sequenced in a study of T cells in Graves' hyperthyroidism and ophthalmopathy (dated by TCRdb to 2018 to 2020). Library prep was done by multiplex PCR. Sequenced on an Illumina HiSeq 2000. The TCR beta CDR3 regions were amplified from the RNA transcripts. A first-round RT-PCR of the TCR CDR3 used the HTBI primer set with the Qiagen OneStep RT-PCR kit. TCRdb reprocessed the public reads (quality trimming at Q25 with fastp, clone calling with MiXCR) and kept in-frame beta chains. All rows with the same CDR3 protein become a single entry with the most common DNA and genes. Recorded for this sample are hundreds of thousands of distinct CDR3 sequences; 45% of them occurred a single time. The ten largest clones take up approximately 6.8% of the sample. Material: peripheral blood or thyroid tissue (not recorded which). These receptors were taken from an adult man with Graves' disease, either hyperthyroidism or ophthalmopathy (not recorded which).

Concerning this clonotype: The junction differs from germline at one of its ends, possibly a read error. This chain uses TRBV19 with TRBJ1-6; 7 positions agree with TRBD1. In germline, CDR1 is LNHDA, CDR2 SQIVND (reference sequence). The CDR3 has 16 amino acids. DNA for the CDR3: TGTGCCAGTAGTGTAGGGGACAGCTCCTATAATCCACCCCTCCACTTT. Amino acid sequence: CASSVGDSSYNPPLHF.

The chain is built from TRBV25-1 and TRBJ2-5, with D perhaps matching TRBD2 (5 bases). The V gene's germline CDR1 is MGHDK and CDR2 SYGVNS. This CDR3 contains 15 residues. CDR3 amino acids: CASADSGSYQETQYF. In DNA form, the CDR3 reads TGTGCTAGCGCTGACTCGGGCAGCTACCAAGAGACCCAGTACTTC.

The chain joins TRBV5-1 to TRBJ1-6; D is possibly TRBD1 (5 bases). Germline assignment: CDR1 SGHRS and CDR2 YFSETQ. This CDR3 region has 17 residues. The germline V and J ends were trimmed by 4 bases and 0 bases, with 14 bases remaining between them. This chain's CDR3 is CASSPRDVSSYNSPLHF. Here the CDR3 DNA reads TGCGCCAGCAGCCCCCGGGACGTAAGCTCCTATAATTCACCCCTCCACTTT.

This chain connects TRBV2 to TRBJ1-4; TRBD1 is a possible D gene (5 bases). Trimming removed 6 bases at V and 7 bases at J, with 24 bases between. Germline CDR1 is SNHLY and CDR2 is FYNNEI. The CDR3 has 17 amino acids. The CDR3 region has the DNA TGTGCCAGCAGGCCCTCCGAACCTATAGGGGATGGTGAAAAACTGTTTTTT. Translating gives CASRPSEPIGDGEKLFF.

This clonotype was detected a few times. This chain joins TRBV20-1 and TRBJ1-1; 7 positions agree with TRBD1. Per germline, CDR1 DFQATT and CDR2 SNEGSKA (reference sequence). Losses at the gene ends were 5 bases for V and 1 base for J; bases not matched to a gene: 7. This CDR3 has 14 residues. This chain's CDR3 is CSAFSGTANTEAFF. The CDR3 DNA reads as TGCAGTGCTTTTTCCGGGACAGCGAACACTGAAGCTTTCTTT.

In regard to this clonotype: Mismatch with germline at one junction end may stem from a read error. This chain connects TRBV9 to TRBJ1-3; D is unclear. This CDR3 contains 12 residues. CDR1 and CDR2 from the germline V gene are SGDLS and YYNGEE. The CDR3 here is CASSPRRNIIYF. The CDR3 nucleotides read TGTGCCAGCAGCCCCCGCCGAAACATCATATATTTT. Drawing the rest from reference TRBV9 and TRBJ1-3, the complete variable domain is DSGVTQTPKHLITATGQRVTLRCSPRSGDLSVYWYQQSLDQGLQFLIQYYNGEERAKGNILERFSAQQFPDLHSELNLSSLELGDSALYFCASSPRRNIIYFGEGSWLTVV.

CDR3 nucleotide sequence: TGTGCCACCCGAGTAGGGGCCTACGGTTCCTACGAGCAGTACTTC. Translated, it gives CATRVGAYGSYEQYF. The chain employs TRBV24-1 and TRBJ2-7; possible D gene TRBD1, 5 bases. This CDR3 comprises 15 residues. Germline loops: CDR1 KGHDR, CDR2 SFDVKD. The V end was cut by 9 bases, the J end by 1 base, with 18 bases between.

The chain has TRBV12-3 or TRBV12-4 and TRBJ2-7; 7 bases line up with TRBD2. The V gene end was trimmed by 6 bases and the J gene end by 4 bases; junction bases not matched to a gene: 9. The CDR3 is 14 residues long. In nucleotides, the CDR3 is TGTGCCAGCAGCCGCCCGGGGGGATGGTACGAGCAGTACTTC. This codes for CASSRPGGWYEQYF.

V gene TRBV5-5 combines with J gene TRBJ2-2; possible D gene TRBD2, 5 bases. Trimming pared 5 bases from V and 0 bases from J, leaving 8 bases between. Germline V gene lookup returns CDR1 SGHKS and CDR2 YYEKEE (reference sequence). The CDR3 is 14 amino acids. CDR3 in DNA: TGTGCCAGCAGTTTCGGGGCGAACACCGGGGAGCTGTTTTTT. Its translation: CASSFGANTGELFF.

This clonotype occurred many times. V and J are TRBV2 and TRBJ1-2, with D unclear. V was shortened by 5 bases and J by 6 bases, with 10 bases between the two germline ends. CDR3 size: 12 residues. Germline V gives CDR1 SNHLY, CDR2 FYNNEI. The CDR3 reads CASSFSGDGYTF. CDR3 in DNA: TGTGCCAGCAGTTTTTCCGGGGATGGCTACACCTTC.

The V gene is TRBV20-1, the J gene TRBJ1-3; D might be TRBD1 (6 bases). This CDR3 contains 15 residues. The ends were cut back, 3 bases at V and 4 bases at J, with 16 bases in the middle. Germline loops: CDR1 DFQATT, CDR2 SNEGSKA (reference sequence). The CDR3, as DNA: TGCAGTGCTAGGCCGCTCGGGGGGCCCGGAAACACCATATATTTT. Protein: CSARPLGGPGNTIYF.

This clonotype occurred a few times. V gene TRBV7-9 combines with J gene TRBJ1-2; a possible D gene is TRBD1 (6 bases). The CDR3 has 15 amino acids. The ends were cut back, 2 bases at V and 8 bases at J, with 18 bases in the middle. CDR1 and CDR2 from the germline V gene are SEHNR and FQNEAQ (reference sequence). The CDR3 DNA reads TGTGCCAGCAGCTTAATGGCGGGGGCCTCAGGCGGCTACACCTTC. Encoded protein: CASSLMAGASGGYTF. Complete variable domain (other parts from reference TRBV7-9 and TRBJ1-2): DTGVSQNPRHKITKRGQNVTFRCDPISEHNRLYWYRQTLGQGPEFLTYFQNEAQLEKSRLLSDRFSAERPKGSFSTLEIQRTEQGDSAMYLCASSLMAGASGGYTFGSGTRLTVV.

The V gene is TRBV20-1, the J gene TRBJ2-7, with TRBD2 matching 9 bases. Trimming took 1 base from V and 3 from J; bases not matched to a gene: 7. Germline CDR1 reads DFQATT; CDR2 reads SNEGSKA (reference sequence). CDR3 length equals 15 residues. CDR3: CSARGIAGALYEQYF. The CDR3 DNA follows: TGCAGTGCTAGAGGCATAGCGGGGGCCCTCTACGAGCAGTACTTC.

V gene TRBV4-1 combines with J gene TRBJ1-5, with 10 nucleotides matching TRBD1. Trimming at V came to 1 base and at J to 7 bases, leaving 1 base not matched to a gene. The CDR3 covers 14 residues. Per the germline V gene, CDR1 is MGHRA and CDR2 is YSYEKL. The CDR3 DNA sequence: TGCGCCAGCAGCCAAGGACAGGGGGCGCAGCCCCAGCATTTT. Protein: CASSQGQGAQPQHF.

The CDR3 region has the DNA TGTGCCAGTAGTATAGGTGGGACAAGCTACGAGCAGTACTTC. It yields the protein CASSIGGTSYEQYF. The chain joins TRBV19 to TRBJ2-7; perhaps TRBD1 as D (6 bases). CDR1 is LNHDA and CDR2 is SQIVND in the germline V gene (reference sequence). The CDR3 length is 14 residues. V was shortened by 1 base and J by 3 bases, with 10 bases between the two germline ends.

This clonotype was observed once. A much larger clone differs from this one at a single base, so this may be a read error. The V gene is TRBV7-3, the J gene TRBJ1-6, with D possibly matching TRBD1 (6 bases). Germline V gives CDR1 SGHTA, CDR2 FQGTGA. Trimming took 2 bases from V and 13 from J, leaving 12 bases between them. The CDR3 spans 13 residues. The CDR3 is CASSLCGQGPLHF. CDR3 in DNA: TGTGCCAGCAGCTTATGCGGGCAGGGGCCCCTCCACTTT. Full variable domain (outside the CDR3, taken from reference TRBV7-3 and TRBJ1-6): GAGVSQTPSNKVTEKGKYVELRCDPISGHTALYWYRQSLGQGPEFLIYFQGTGAADDSGLPNDRFFAVRPEGSVSTLKIQRTERGDSAVYLCASSLCGQGPLHFGNGTRLTVT.

As for this clonotype: One base away lies a much larger clone, so this may be a sequencing read error. The chain uses TRBV2 and TRBJ2-7, with a possible D match to TRBD1 (6 bases). V was clipped by 3 bases and J by 2 bases, with 8 bases between them. Per the germline V gene, CDR1 is SNHLY and CDR2 is FYNNEI. The CDR3 is made up of 13 amino acids. Here the CDR3 reads CASSETGPYEQYF. In DNA form, the CDR3 reads TGTGCCAGCAGTGAGACAGGACCCTACGAGCAGTACTTC.

This clonotype was counted once. The chain uses TRBV29-1 and TRBJ1-1; D perhaps matches TRBD1 (5 bases). The CDR3 runs to 12 residues. V was trimmed by 6 bases and J by 11 bases, leaving 19 bases between them. From germline, CDR1 is SQVTM and CDR2 ANQGSEA. CDR3 DNA sequence: TGCAGCGTAGTCTACCGGGACGTCGAGGCTTTCTTT. It codes for CSVVYRDVEAFF.

The V and J genes are TRBV7-9 and TRBJ1-1, with D unclear. From germline, CDR1 is SEHNR and CDR2 FQNEAQ (reference sequence). CDR3 length: 13 amino acids. Trimming removed 8 bases from V and 2 bases from J, with 12 bases in between. This CDR3 reads CASRLTPNTEAFF. The DNA of the CDR3 is TGTGCCAGCCGCCTGACACCCAACACTGAAGCTTTCTTT. Together with reference TRBV7-9 and TRBJ1-1, the CDR3 gives the full variable domain: DTGVSQNPRHKITKRGQNVTFRCDPISEHNRLYWYRQTLGQGPEFLTYFQNEAQLEKSRLLSDRFSAERPKGSFSTLEIQRTEQGDSAMYLCASRLTPNTEAFFGQGTRLTVV.

This sequence joins TRBV10-3 and TRBJ1-1; D remains ambiguous. The CDR3 contains 15 residues. V was trimmed by 10 bases and J by 0 bases, leaving 18 bases between them. Looked up from germline, CDR1 is ENHRY and CDR2 is SYGVKD. CDR3 amino acids: CASPLRRRLNTEAFF. CDR3 in DNA: TGTGCCAGCCCCCTCCGACGCCGTTTGAACACTGAAGCTTTCTTT.

The V gene is TRBV24-1, the J gene TRBJ2-7; 9 bases match TRBD1. The CDR3 consists of 15 residues. In germline, CDR1 is KGHDR, CDR2 SFDVKD. Trimming at V came to 1 base and at J to 5 bases, leaving 5 bases not matched to a gene. The CDR3 bases are TGTGCCACCAGTGATTTCGGGACAGGGAACGACGAGCAGTACTTC. This sequence encodes CATSDFGTGNDEQYF.

This chain joins TRBV20-1 and TRBJ1-1; no clear D gene. The CDR3 is made up of 12 amino acids. The germline V gene encodes CDR1 DFQATT and CDR2 SNEGSKA (reference sequence). V lost 6 bases to trimming and J lost 1 base, with 9 bases between them. The CDR3 loop is CSASNGNTEAFF. CDR3 DNA: TGCAGTGCCTCGAACGGGAACACTGAAGCTTTCTTT.

J is TRBJ1-4 and V is TRBV30; D unresolved. CDR1 is GTSNPN, CDR2 SVGIG, per germline (reference sequence). V gave up 7 bases and J gave up 8 bases, with 17 bases separating them. The CDR3 totals 13 residues. The CDR3 DNA reads as TGTGCCTCCCGAAGGAGTTTTGGAGAAAAACTGTTTTTT. Translation: CASRRSFGEKLFF.

This chain links TRBV19 with TRBJ1-1; 7 positions agree with TRBD1. This CDR3 has 15 amino acids. With V trimmed by 7 bases and J by 1 base, 9 bases remained unmatched. Germline assignment: CDR1 LNHDA and CDR2 SQIVND (reference sequence). CDR3 sequence reads: CASTILGQENTEAFF. The CDR3 DNA follows: TGTGCCAGTACGATCCTCGGACAGGAGAACACTGAAGCTTTCTTT. The whole variable domain, filled in from reference TRBV19 and TRBJ1-1, reads DGGITQSPKYLFRKEGQNVTLSCEQNLNHDAMYWYRQDPGQGLRLIYYSQIVNDFQKGDIAEGYSVSREKKESFPLTVTSAQKNPTAFYLCASTILGQENTEAFFGQGTRLTVV.

This clonotype occurred many times. The chain links TRBV7-8 to TRBJ1-5; D perhaps matches TRBD1 (5 bases). Per the germline V gene, CDR1 is SGHVS and CDR2 is FQNEAQ. Between the trimmed V and J ends, which lost 4 bases and 7 bases, there was a span of 17 bases. The CDR3 has 15 residues. Here the CDR3 DNA reads TGTGCCAGCAGCTCGCACGGGACGACTCGCCAGCCCCAGCATTTT. Its translation is CASSSHGTTRQPQHF.

Ten or more counts support this clonotype. The chain joins TRBV20-1 to TRBJ2-7, with 10 bases fitting TRBD2. CDR1 DFQATT and CDR2 SNEGSKA come from the germline V gene (reference sequence). CDR3 length: 15 amino acids. V lost 6 bases and J lost 5; bases outside the gene matches: 13. CDR3 sequence: CSAVAASGSLNEQYF. The CDR3 DNA reads as TGCAGTGCCGTAGCGGCTAGCGGGAGTCTTAACGAGCAGTACTTC.

With regard to this clonotype: This sequence may be a read error, since a much larger clone differs from it by one base. V is TRBV19 and J is TRBJ1-5; 9 bases are a match to TRBD1. CDR3 length: 15 residues. J gave up 5 bases and V 5 bases, and 7 bases lay outside the gene matches. Germline CDR1 reads LNHDA; CDR2 reads SQIVND (reference sequence). CDR3 coding DNA: TGTGCCAGTAGTCCACAGGGGGCGGGCGATCAGCCCCAGCATTTT. Amino acids: CASSPQGAGDQPQHF.

This clonotype was observed at least ten times. V is TRBV7-8 and J is TRBJ2-5, with TRBD2 matching over 12 bases. Germline V gene lookup returns CDR1 SGHVS and CDR2 FQNEAQ. This CDR3 has 15 amino acids. V gave up 5 bases and J gave up 4 bases; unmatched junction bases: 5. The CDR3 is CASSPSGRATETQYF. CDR3 nucleotides: TGTGCCAGCAGCCCTAGCGGGAGGGCCACAGAGACCCAGTACTTC.